Each of the 32 T cell receptor beta chains below was sequenced from the same sample in a study of CD8 T cells in ankylosing spondylitis. TCRdb ran MiXCR on the 5' RACE reads and lists one entry per CDR3 protein. The profile shows 200,000 to 300,000 distinct CDR3 sequences, 20% to 30% of them singletons. Sequenced material: blood, either unsorted or a sorted T cell fraction (not recorded which). These TCRs come from a male donor with ankylosing spondylitis or in good health (not recorded which).

The rearrangement joins TRBV10-3 to TRBJ2-7, with 7 bases lining up with TRBD1. Unmatched junction bases numbered 15, after V lost 4 bases and J lost 3 bases. Germline assignment: CDR1 ENHRY and CDR2 SYGVKD. The CDR3 has 17 amino acids. The CDR3 region has the DNA TGTGCCATCAGTGGGACAGGAATCTCGCACTACGTCTACGAGCAGTACTTC. It specifies CAISGTGISHYVYEQYF.

This clonotype appeared a single time. One end of the junction does not line up with germline, which may come from a read error. The V and J genes are TRBV12-3 or TRBV12-4 and TRBJ2-2; the match to TRBD1 covers 7 bases. CDR3 length: 15 residues. CDR3 sequence (DNA): TGTGCCAGCAATTTACAGGGGACGGACACCGGGGAGCTGTTTTTT. Translation gives CASNLQGTDTGELFF.

This clonotype was observed at least ten times. The rearrangement links TRBV18 to TRBJ2-5; 10 nucleotides align to TRBD1. Germline V gene sequence: CDR1 KGHSH, CDR2 LQKENI. With 2 bases clipped from V and 1 base from J, the junction kept 4 bases outside the gene matches. This CDR3 has 16 amino acids. The CDR3 loop reads CASSPVRDRGQETQYF. As DNA, the CDR3 is TGTGCCAGCTCACCAGTGCGGGACAGGGGCCAAGAGACCCAGTACTTC.

Ten or more counts support this clonotype. The chain is built from TRBV6-5 and TRBJ1-1; D perhaps matches TRBD1 (6 bases). Trimming stripped 6 bases from V and 7 bases from J, with 12 bases between. CDR3 length: 12 amino acids. CDR1 and CDR2 from the germline V gene are MNHEY and SVGAGI. CDR3 nucleotide sequence: TGTGCCAGCAGCCAGGGGAGGAGTGAAGCTTTCTTT. Protein sequence: CASSQGRSEAFF.

The sample holds many counts of this clonotype. V gene TRBV12-3 or TRBV12-4 combines with J gene TRBJ1-1, with D unclear. The CDR3 covers 14 residues. The V gene lost 3 bases and the J gene lost 0 bases, with 8 bases spanning the gap. CDR3 region: CASSFLTMNTEAFF. CDR3 nucleotide sequence: TGTGCCAGCAGTTTCTTGACAATGAACACTGAAGCTTTCTTT.

This clonotype came up many times. CDR3 bases: TGCGCCAGCAGTCCGTATGCGGACACCGGGGAGCTGTTTTTT. As protein: CASSPYADTGELFF. V usage is TRBV10-1 and J usage is TRBJ2-2; unclear D gene. Per the germline V gene, CDR1 is WNHNN and CDR2 is SYGVQD (reference sequence). The V end lost 5 bases, the J end lost 3 bases, and 10 bases lay between the germline ends. This CDR3 has 14 amino acids.

This clonotype was counted only a few times. The chain has TRBV3-1 and TRBJ1-3; D is unresolved. The CDR3 is made up of 14 amino acids. Germline V gene data show CDR1 as LGHDT and CDR2 as YNNKEL (reference sequence). The ends were cut back, 4 bases at V and 1 base at J, with 8 bases in the middle. The CDR3 sequence is CASSPRASGNTIYF. In DNA form, the CDR3 reads TGTGCCAGCAGCCCACGGGCTTCTGGAAACACCATATATTTT.

This clonotype was counted ten times or more. The rearrangement links TRBV12-3 or TRBV12-4 to TRBJ2-7, with D possibly matching TRBD2 (6 bases). The V end was cut by 4 bases, the J end by 4 bases, with 8 bases between. The CDR3 contains 12 residues. The CDR3 loop is CASSWGLYEQYF. The CDR3 bases are TGTGCCAGCAGTTGGGGACTGTACGAGCAGTACTTC.

Ten or more counts support this clonotype. V gene TRBV20-1 combines with J gene TRBJ2-4; D is unresolved. Germline V CDR1 and CDR2: DFQATT, SNEGSKA (reference sequence). The V gene lost 0 bases and the J gene lost 0 bases, with 9 bases spanning the gap. This CDR3 contains 15 residues. The CDR3 spells CSARDDGLAKNIQYF. The DNA of the CDR3 is TGCAGTGCTAGAGATGACGGGTTAGCCAAAAACATTCAGTACTTC.

V usage is TRBV11-2 and J usage is TRBJ1-2; D not certain. The V gene's germline CDR1 is SGHAT and CDR2 FQNNGV. The CDR3 has 12 residues. The V gene lost 5 bases and the J gene lost 7 bases, with 11 bases spanning the gap. Written as DNA, the CDR3 is TGTGCCAGCAGCCTAGGTGTCTTTGGCTACACCTTC. This gives the protein CASSLGVFGYTF.

This clonotype occurred once. The chain couples TRBV6-1 to TRBJ2-1; no clear D gene. CDR1 and CDR2 (germline): MNHNS, SASEGT. V lost 3 bases to trimming and J lost 0 bases, with 12 bases between them. The CDR3 has 16 residues. The CDR3 region has the DNA TGTGCCAGCAGTGAGACGGGCTTCAGCTCCTACAATGAGCAGTTCTTC. Protein product: CASSETGFSSYNEQFF.

This clonotype was detected only a few times. DNA of the CDR3: TGCAGTGCCTCCCCGACAGGCTCCCGTGGTTCACCCCTCCACTTT. Amino acids: CSASPTGSRGSPLHF. The rearrangement joins TRBV20-1 to TRBJ1-6, with D maybe TRBD1 (6 bases). Trimming took off 6 bases at V and 9 bases at J, with 21 bases between the two ends. The germline CDR1 and CDR2 sequences are DFQATT and SNEGSKA (reference sequence). The CDR3 is made up of 15 amino acids.

This clonotype was seen ten or more times. The J gene is TRBJ2-7, the V gene TRBV20-1; 9 nucleotides agree with TRBD1. Per the germline V gene, CDR1 is DFQATT and CDR2 is SNEGSKA (reference sequence). This CDR3 contains 13 residues. Germline trimming cut 6 bases from V and 2 bases from J; bases unmatched to any gene: 5. CDR3 amino acids: CSANRDRAYEQYF. The CDR3 DNA sequence: TGCAGTGCCAATCGGGACAGGGCCTACGAGCAGTACTTC.

This clonotype was recorded many times. This chain links TRBV20-1 with TRBJ2-5; 10 positions agree with TRBD2. Unmatched junction bases numbered 6, after V lost 6 bases and J lost 2 bases. This CDR3 region has 14 residues. Germline CDR1 reads DFQATT; CDR2 reads SNEGSKA (reference sequence). The CDR3 sequence is CSAQTSGLQETQYF. CDR3 DNA: TGCAGTGCCCAGACTAGCGGGCTACAAGAGACCCAGTACTTC.

The count of this clonotype is one. The gene calls are TRBV6-1 and TRBJ2-5, with TRBD2 matching over 13 bases. Germline CDR1 reads MNHNS; CDR2 reads SASEGT. This CDR3 spans 16 amino acids. With V trimmed by 5 bases and J by 6 bases, 9 bases remained unmatched. This CDR3 is CASSPTSGGAWKTQYF. Here the CDR3 DNA reads TGTGCCAGCAGTCCCACTAGCGGGGGGGCCTGGAAGACCCAGTACTTC.

This clonotype appeared a few times. The V call is TRBV6-2 or TRBV6-3, the J call TRBJ2-1; D is unclear. The V and J ends lost 5 bases and 2 bases respectively, with 10 bases between them. This CDR3 is 14 amino acids long. In germline, CDR1 is MNHEY, CDR2 SVGEGT. The CDR3 DNA follows: TGTGCCAGCAGTAAGTACGGGCCCTACAATGAGCAGTTCTTC. The encoded protein is CASSKYGPYNEQFF.

This chain connects TRBV29-1 to TRBJ2-3; D not resolved. This CDR3 has 13 amino acids. Trimming stripped 8 bases from V and 3 bases from J, with 15 bases between. The germline V gene encodes CDR1 SQVTM and CDR2 ANQGSEA. The CDR3: CSLPSGVTDTQYF. In DNA form, the CDR3 reads TGCAGCCTACCCAGTGGGGTGACAGATACGCAGTATTTT.

This clonotype has a count of ten or more. The genes are TRBV29-1 and TRBJ2-7; D is ambiguous. Germline lookup yields CDR1 SQVTM and CDR2 ANQGSEA. The CDR3 loop spans 13 amino acids. Trimming removed 4 bases at V and 2 bases at J, with 12 bases between. CDR3 sequence reads: CSVGGRQPYEQYF. The CDR3 DNA follows: TGCAGCGTTGGAGGCCGCCAGCCCTACGAGCAGTACTTC.

This chain links TRBV12-3 or TRBV12-4 with TRBJ1-2, with unresolved D. Trimming shortened V by 1 base and J by 4 bases, and 13 bases separated the two germline ends. The CDR3 consists of 15 residues. CDR3 in amino acids: CASSLGIGRTYGYTF. DNA of the CDR3: TGTGCCAGCAGTTTAGGTATAGGAAGAACCTATGGCTACACCTTC.

This clonotype was picked up many times. The chain links TRBV10-1 to TRBJ2-5; 9 positions agree with TRBD2. Germline V CDR1 and CDR2: WNHNN, SYGVQD (reference sequence). The CDR3 is 13 residues long. The ends lost 0 bases at V and 7 bases at J; junction bases unmatched: 0. CDR3 sequence (DNA): TGCGCCAGCAGTGAGTCACTAGCGGGGACCCAGTACTTC. Its protein product is CASSESLAGTQYF.

Many counts were recorded for this clonotype. This chain uses TRBV20-1 with TRBJ2-5, with TRBD2 identical over 8 bases. With 0 bases clipped from V and 9 bases from J, the junction kept 9 bases outside the gene matches. This CDR3 comprises 14 residues. Germline V gives CDR1 DFQATT, CDR2 SNEGSKA (reference sequence). CDR3 loop: CSARDRGGPLAQYF. The CDR3 coding sequence is TGCAGTGCTAGAGATCGGGGGGGGCCGCTGGCCCAGTACTTC.

This chain uses TRBV10-1 with TRBJ2-7; no reliable D call. V was shortened by 0 bases and J by 3 bases, with 12 bases between the two germline ends. CDR1 and CDR2 (germline): WNHNN, SYGVQD (reference sequence). This CDR3 comprises 15 residues. This CDR3 is CASSESLVSYYEQYF. The CDR3 coding sequence is TGCGCCAGCAGTGAGTCGTTGGTCAGCTACTACGAGCAGTACTTC.

The V and J genes are TRBV5-1 and TRBJ2-3; a possible D gene is TRBD2 (7 bases). This CDR3 contains 16 residues. V lost 0 bases and J lost 2, with 13 bases in between. The germline V gene encodes CDR1 SGHRS and CDR2 YFSETQ. CDR3 in amino acids: CASSLVGGTTTDTQYF. In DNA, the CDR3 is TGCGCCAGCAGCTTGGTGGGGGGGACAACCACAGATACGCAGTATTTT.

The chain has TRBV6-1 and TRBJ2-1, with 8 bases aligning to TRBD2. V lost 6 bases and J lost 4; bases outside the gene matches: 11. Germline V CDR1 and CDR2: MNHNS, SASEGT. The CDR3 has 16 amino acids. This CDR3 is CASRTLTGGGYNEQFF. The CDR3 bases are TGTGCCAGCAGAACCCTGACTGGCGGGGGGTACAATGAGCAGTTCTTC.

In this sample, this clonotype turned up many times. This rearrangement joins TRBV20-1 to TRBJ2-2; 7 nucleotides agree with TRBD1. This CDR3 region has 13 residues. Germline lookup yields CDR1 DFQATT and CDR2 SNEGSKA (reference sequence). V lost 4 bases to trimming and J lost 6 bases; unmatched junction nucleotides: 5. CDR3 sequence reads: CSATGQRSGELFF. CDR3 DNA: TGCAGTGCTACGGGACAGCGCTCCGGGGAGCTGTTTTTT.

The chain has TRBV7-7 and TRBJ2-3, with D maybe TRBD2 (6 bases). The V end lost 5 bases, the J end lost 6 bases, and 12 bases lay between the germline ends. This CDR3 is 13 amino acids long. Germline loops: CDR1 SSHAT, CDR2 FNYEAQ (reference sequence). CDR3 amino acids: CASSRGSLDTQYF. As DNA, the CDR3 is TGTGCCAGCAGCCGGGGGTCGCTGGATACGCAGTATTTT. Together with reference TRBV7-7 and TRBJ2-3, the CDR3 gives the full variable domain: GAGVSQSPRYKVTKRGQDVTLRCDPISSHATLYWYQQALGQGPEFLTYFNYEAQPDKSGLPSDRFSAERPEGSISTLTIQRTEQRDSAMYRCASSRGSLDTQYFGPGTRLTVL.

This clonotype was seen more than once but under ten times. The CDR3 sequence is CSARVQAQDTQYF. The CDR3, as DNA: TGCAGTGCTAGAGTACAGGCCCAGGATACGCAGTATTTT. The rearrangement uses TRBV20-1 and TRBJ2-3; the D gene is possibly TRBD1 (5 bases). Between the trimmed V and J ends, which lost 1 base and 6 bases, there was a span of 11 bases. The CDR3 length is 13 residues. The germline CDR1 and CDR2 sequences are DFQATT and SNEGSKA (reference sequence).

This clonotype was observed at least ten times. V gene TRBV10-3 combines with J gene TRBJ2-7; D perhaps matches TRBD2 (5 bases). The germline V and J ends were trimmed by 7 bases and 2 bases, with 12 bases remaining between them. Germline-derived CDR1 and CDR2 are ENHRY and SYGVKD. The CDR3 length is 13 residues. DNA for the CDR3: TGTGCCATCAACCGAAGCGGAGCCTACGAGCAGTACTTC. Translation gives CAINRSGAYEQYF.

The chain combines TRBV7-8 with TRBJ2-1; no definite D call. V dropped 5 bases and J dropped 3 bases, with 11 bases sitting between them. Looked up from germline, CDR1 is SGHVS and CDR2 is FQNEAQ. This CDR3 region has 14 residues. The DNA of the CDR3 is TGTGCCAGCAGCACCCTAGGGCTCTACAATGAGCAGTTCTTC. Translation: CASSTLGLYNEQFF.

J is TRBJ1-4 and V is TRBV11-3; no clear D. The CDR3 spans 13 residues. Germline CDR1 SGHNT, CDR2 YENEEA. Trimming stripped 10 bases from V and 3 bases from J, with 12 bases between. CDR3 in amino acids: CATPPDANEKLFF. The CDR3 DNA reads TGTGCCACCCCCCCGGATGCTAATGAAAAACTGTTTTTT.

Ten or more counts support this clonotype. The chain recombines TRBV5-5 with TRBJ2-3; 15 positions match TRBD2. With 4 bases clipped from V and 6 bases from J, the junction kept 9 bases outside the gene matches. Germline V gene lookup returns CDR1 SGHKS and CDR2 YYEKEE (reference sequence). The CDR3 spans 17 residues. CDR3 nucleotides: TGTGCCAGCAGCCCGAGGACTAGCGGGGGGGCAGAGGATACGCAGTATTTT. Translating gives CASSPRTSGGAEDTQYF.

The table lists this clonotype with a few counts. The rearrangement joins TRBV19 to TRBJ2-2; unclear D gene. CDR3 size: 14 residues. Germline CDR1 is LNHDA and CDR2 is SQIVND (reference sequence). The V and J ends lost 2 bases and 1 base respectively, with 5 bases between them. The CDR3 DNA is TGTGCCAGTAGTATATCCGGGAACACCGGGGAGCTGTTTTTT. Translation: CASSISGNTGELFF. The variable domain in full, completed from reference TRBV19 and TRBJ2-2, reads DGGITQSPKYLFRKEGQNVTLSCEQNLNHDAMYWYRQDPGQGLRLIYYSQIVNDFQKGDIAEGYSVSREKKESFPLTVTSAQKNPTAFYLCASSISGNTGELFFGEGSRLTVL.